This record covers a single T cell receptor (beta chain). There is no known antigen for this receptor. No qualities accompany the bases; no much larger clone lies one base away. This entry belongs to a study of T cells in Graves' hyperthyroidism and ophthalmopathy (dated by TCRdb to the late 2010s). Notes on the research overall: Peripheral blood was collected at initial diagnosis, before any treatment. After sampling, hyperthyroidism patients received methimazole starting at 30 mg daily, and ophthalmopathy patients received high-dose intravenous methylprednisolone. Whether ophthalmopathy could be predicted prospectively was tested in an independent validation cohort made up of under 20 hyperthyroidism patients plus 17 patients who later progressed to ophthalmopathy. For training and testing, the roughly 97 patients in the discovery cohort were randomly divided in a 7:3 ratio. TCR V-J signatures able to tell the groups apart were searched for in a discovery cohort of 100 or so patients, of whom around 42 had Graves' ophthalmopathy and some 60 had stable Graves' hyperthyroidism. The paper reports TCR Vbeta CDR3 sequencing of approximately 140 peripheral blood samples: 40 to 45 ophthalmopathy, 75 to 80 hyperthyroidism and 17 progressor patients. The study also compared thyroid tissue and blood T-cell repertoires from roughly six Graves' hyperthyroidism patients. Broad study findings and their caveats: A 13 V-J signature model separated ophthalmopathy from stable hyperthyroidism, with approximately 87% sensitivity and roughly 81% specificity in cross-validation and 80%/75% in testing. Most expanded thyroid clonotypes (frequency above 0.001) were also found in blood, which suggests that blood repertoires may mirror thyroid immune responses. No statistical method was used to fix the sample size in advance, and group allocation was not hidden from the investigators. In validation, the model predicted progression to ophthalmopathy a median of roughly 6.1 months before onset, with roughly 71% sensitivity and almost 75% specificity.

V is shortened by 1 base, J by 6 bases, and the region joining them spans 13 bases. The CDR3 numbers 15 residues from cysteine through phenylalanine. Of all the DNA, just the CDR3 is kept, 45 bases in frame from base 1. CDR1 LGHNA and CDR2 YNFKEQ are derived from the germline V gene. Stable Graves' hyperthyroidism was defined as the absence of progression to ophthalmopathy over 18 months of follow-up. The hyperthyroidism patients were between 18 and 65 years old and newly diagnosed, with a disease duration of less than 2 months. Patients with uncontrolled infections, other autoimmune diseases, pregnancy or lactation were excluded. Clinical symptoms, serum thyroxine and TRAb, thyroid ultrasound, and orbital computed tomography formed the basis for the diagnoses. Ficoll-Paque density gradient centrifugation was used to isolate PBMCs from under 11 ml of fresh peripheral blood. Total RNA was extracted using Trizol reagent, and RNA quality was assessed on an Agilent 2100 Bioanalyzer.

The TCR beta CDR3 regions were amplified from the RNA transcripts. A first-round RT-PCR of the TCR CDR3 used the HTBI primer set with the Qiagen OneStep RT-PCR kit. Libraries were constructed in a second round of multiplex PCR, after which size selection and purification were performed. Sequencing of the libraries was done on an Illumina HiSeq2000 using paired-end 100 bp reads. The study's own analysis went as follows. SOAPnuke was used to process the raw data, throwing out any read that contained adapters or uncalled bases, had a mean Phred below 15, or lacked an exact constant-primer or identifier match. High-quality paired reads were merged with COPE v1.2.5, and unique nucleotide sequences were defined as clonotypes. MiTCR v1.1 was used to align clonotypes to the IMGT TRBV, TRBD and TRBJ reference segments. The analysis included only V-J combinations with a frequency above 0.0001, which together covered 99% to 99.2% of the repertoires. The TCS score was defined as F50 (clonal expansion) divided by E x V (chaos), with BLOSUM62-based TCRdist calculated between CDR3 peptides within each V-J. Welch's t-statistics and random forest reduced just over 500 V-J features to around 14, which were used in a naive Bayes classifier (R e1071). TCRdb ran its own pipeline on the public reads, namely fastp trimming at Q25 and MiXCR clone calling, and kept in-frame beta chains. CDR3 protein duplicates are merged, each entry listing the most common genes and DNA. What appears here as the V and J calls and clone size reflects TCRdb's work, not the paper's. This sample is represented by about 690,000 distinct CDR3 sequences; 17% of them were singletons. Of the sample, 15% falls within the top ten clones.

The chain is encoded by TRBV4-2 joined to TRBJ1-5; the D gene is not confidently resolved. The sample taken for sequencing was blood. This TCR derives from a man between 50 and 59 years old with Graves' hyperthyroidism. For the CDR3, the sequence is CASSQVEGGGQPQHF. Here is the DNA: TGTGCCAGCAGCCAAGTGGAGGGAGGCGGTCAGCCCCAGCATTTT.